The entry below gives a single T cell receptor (beta chain) sequence along with its context. Its antigen is undetermined. The sample comes from a study of cytomegalovirus exposure and HLA in healthy donors. Overall study context: A subsequent analysis reported that the 95 to 150 validation repertoires were produced on the same platform that had also been used for the roughly 670 first-cohort repertoires.

The method was immunoSEQ multiplex PCR; TCRdb's version includes in-frame clones alone and lacks a portion of them. The data show tens of thousands of clones, approximately 96% seen once. Separate from the approximately 650-subject first cohort, the approximately 120-subject validation cohort was the one that the donors belonged to. Germline CDR1 SNHLY, CDR2 FYNNEI. This CDR3 has 15 residues. J gave up 0 bases and V 6 bases, and 7 bases lay outside the gene matches. Overall study findings and caveats: It was approximately 150 TCR beta chains that were listed as cytomegalovirus-associated.

The rearrangement links TRBV2 to TRBJ2-7, with 8 nucleotides matching TRBD2. The TCR sequence derives from a woman under 30 in good health and CMV-seronegative. Sequenced: PBMCs. The CDR3 sequence: CASRLLAASSYEQYF. Here the CDR3 DNA reads TGTGCCAGCAGGTTACTAGCGGCCTCCTCCTACGAGCAGTACTTC.